This T cell receptor beta chain emerged from a study of CXCR3-negative and CXCR3-positive naive CD8 T cells. 5' RACE with UMI labels generated the TRB cDNA libraries. TCRdb reworked the 5' RACE reads into one entry per CDR3 protein, no DNA. This sample's table reports roughly 50,000 distinct CDR3 sequences. This CDR3 has 16 amino acids. Germline-derived CDR1 and CDR2 are WNHNN and SYGVQD (reference sequence). CD8+ T cell subsets were each sorted in triplicate, more than 250,000 cells apiece. As for this clonotype: As yet, its antigen is unknown.

Regarding the study as a whole: Much lower diversity was found in memory CD8+ cells, while both naive subsets had comparably high diversity. TRBV-TRBJ usage was similar across naive CXCR3 subsets but distinct in memory cells. Most assays were run on fresh PBMCs (CXCR3 expression partially decreased after cryopreservation). CXCR3-expressing naive cells carried TRB CDR3s more hydrophobic than those of CXCR3-negative naive cells.

V is TRBV10-1 and J is TRBJ2-1; the D call of TRBD1 rests on TCRdb alone, since no DNA is present to check it. The receptor was derived from a human donor in good health. Some clones in this sample may be carry-over from other donors' samples. The sample comprised naive CXCR3+ CD8+ T cells from blood. Subset specified: CD45RO-CCR7+CD27+CD95- naive CD8+ T cells expressing CXCR3 (TNR3+). The CDR3 sequence: CASSALQGTSYNEQFF.